The 17 T cell receptor beta chains below were found in one sample sequenced in a study of blood T cell repertoires in COVID-19. This table comes from immunoSEQ multiplex PCR, and its TCRdb copy is limited to in-frame clones, with some not included. The data hold 450,000 or so clones, with 89% observed a single time. The sequenced material came from peripheral blood. Source of these receptors: a man between 18 and 29 years old with COVID-19, enrolled during active disease.

The V call is TRBV2, the J call TRBJ2-7; 13 positions agree with TRBD2. V lost 6 bases to trimming and J lost 5 bases; unmatched junction nucleotides: 4. The CDR3 is made up of 14 amino acids. Germline assignment: CDR1 SNHLY and CDR2 FYNNEI. The CDR3 protein is CASRTSGGSHEQYF. DNA of the CDR3: TGTGCCAGCAGGACTAGCGGGGGGTCTCACGAGCAGTACTTC.

Points on this clone: One base separates it from a far larger clone, so it is likely a read error. The chain employs TRBV2 and TRBJ1-2; the match to TRBD1 covers 7 bases. The CDR3 contains 13 residues. V was pared by 5 bases and J by 8 bases, with 8 bases of the junction left unmatched. The germline V gene has CDR1 SNHLY and CDR2 FYNNEI. The CDR3 region is CASSTTGVGGYTF. CDR3 nucleotide sequence: TGTGCCAGCAGTACCACAGGGGTTGGCGGCTACACCTTC.

This clone was seen only a few times. The V call is TRBV7-6, the J call TRBJ1-1, with D uncertain. The CDR3 spans 15 residues. Germline V gene data show CDR1 as SGHVS and CDR2 as FNYEAQ. V was cut by 0 bases and J by 0 bases, with 8 bases left in between. Here the CDR3 reads CASSLAGRLNTEAFF. The CDR3 nucleotides read TGTGCCAGCAGCTTAGCGGGCAGGTTGAACACTGAAGCTTTCTTT.

This chain links TRBV7-9 with TRBJ1-1; D gene ambiguous. The CDR3 runs to 14 residues. Trimming shortened V by 5 bases and J by 5 bases, and 15 bases separated the two germline ends. The V gene's germline CDR1 is SEHNR and CDR2 FQNEAQ (reference sequence). The CDR3 region has the DNA TGTGCCAGCAGCCCTCGGGTGATTGGGACTGAAGCTTTCTTT. It yields the protein CASSPRVIGTEAFF. Drawing the rest from reference TRBV7-9 and TRBJ1-1, the complete variable domain is DTGVSQNPRHKITKRGQNVTFRCDPISEHNRLYWYRQTLGQGPEFLTYFQNEAQLEKSRLLSDRFSAERPKGSFSTLEIQRTEQGDSAMYLCASSPRVIGTEAFFGQGTRLTVV.

This chain joins TRBV5-4 and TRBJ1-4; 11 nucleotides match TRBD1. This CDR3 comprises 17 residues. Germline trimming cut 4 bases from V and 3 bases from J; bases unmatched to any gene: 8. CDR1 is SGHNT, CDR2 YYREEE, per germline (reference sequence). CDR3 bases: TGTGCCAGCAGCCGGACCCCGGGACAGGGGGCTAATGAAAAACTGTTTTTT. Encoded protein: CASSRTPGQGANEKLFF.

In this sample, this clone turned up a few times. The chain has TRBV6-5 and TRBJ1-4; tentatively, D is TRBD1 (5 bases). With 2 bases removed from V and 5 bases from J, the gap between germline ends came to 9 bases. The CDR3 runs 14 residues. Germline values: CDR1 MNHEY, CDR2 SVGAGI. The CDR3 spells CASSYRGLNEKLFF. The CDR3 DNA follows: TGTGCCAGCAGTTACAGGGGCCTCAATGAAAAACTGTTTTTT.

The chain is built from TRBV14 and TRBJ2-5; 9 bases match TRBD2. The CDR3 covers 14 residues. Trimming at V came to 1 base and at J to 4 bases, leaving 1 base not matched to a gene. Germline CDR1 is SGHDN and CDR2 is FVKESK. CDR3 in DNA: TGTGCCAGCAGCCAAGCTAGCGGGATAGAGACCCAGTACTTC. This encodes CASSQASGIETQYF.

This clone has a single count. This rearrangement joins TRBV19 to TRBJ2-1; 7 bases are shared with TRBD2. CDR1 and CDR2 (germline): LNHDA, SQIVND (reference sequence). CDR3 length: 15 residues. Germline trimming cut 9 bases from V and 7 bases from J; bases unmatched to any gene: 15. CDR3 DNA: TGTGCCAGCAGGTCTAGGGGAGGGCCACGAAATGAGCAGTTCTTC. As protein: CASRSRGGPRNEQFF.

The chain has TRBV19 and TRBJ1-1, with a weak D call TRBD1 (6 bases). The CDR3 extends over 15 amino acids. V dropped 7 bases and J dropped 4 bases, with 19 bases sitting between them. Germline CDR1 reads LNHDA; CDR2 reads SQIVND (reference sequence). The CDR3 here is CASNYRVGSGTEAFF. The CDR3 DNA is TGTGCCAGTAATTACAGGGTCGGCTCGGGCACTGAAGCTTTCTTT.

The chain carries TRBV21-1 and TRBJ2-1; the D call TRBD2 from the table was never checked on the DNA. TRBV21-1 is classified as a pseudogene. The CDR3 spans 17 residues. The CDR3 DNA sequence: TGTGCCAGCAGCACAAAGTGGGAGCGGGGACTTTACAATGAGCAGTTCTTC. Encoded protein: CASSTKWERGLYNEQFF.

This clone was seen many times. Distinct nucleotide sequences in the sample also encode this CDR3. This chain's CDR3 is CSVARGNTGELFF. The CDR3 DNA sequence: TGCAGCGTTGCCAGGGGGAACACCGGGGAGCTGTTTTTT. V and J are TRBV29-1 and TRBJ2-2, with D maybe TRBD1 (6 bases). The germline V gene encodes CDR1 SQVTM and CDR2 ANQGSEA. Deletions cut 4 bases from V and 1 base from J, with 7 bases between. The CDR3 is 13 residues long.

The chain couples TRBV2 to TRBJ2-7; no definite D call. Trimming shortened V by 4 bases and J by 0 bases, and 13 bases separated the two germline ends. CDR3 size: 15 residues. The germline V gene encodes CDR1 SNHLY and CDR2 FYNNEI. Written as DNA, the CDR3 is TGTGCCAGCAGTGCGCGGCCAGAGAACTCCTACGAGCAGTACTTC. Encoded protein: CASSARPENSYEQYF.

The V gene is TRBV4-2, the J gene TRBJ2-3, with 9 bases fitting TRBD2. Looked up from germline, CDR1 is LGHNA and CDR2 is YNFKEQ. This CDR3 is built from 16 residues. V shed 1 base and J 1 base; nucleotides not matched to a gene: 3. The CDR3 nucleotides read TGTGCCAGCAGCCAAGGAGCGGGGGGCGGCACAGATACGCAGTATTTT. This translates into CASSQGAGGGTDTQYF.

This clone has only a few counts. The rearrangement joins TRBV27 to TRBJ2-1, with 10 positions matching TRBD2. CDR1 and CDR2 from the germline V gene are MNHEY and SMNVEV (reference sequence). This CDR3 spans 16 amino acids. V shed 1 base and J 3 bases; nucleotides not matched to a gene: 3. The chain's CDR3 is CASSLYLAGDYNEQFF. CDR3 in DNA: TGTGCCAGCAGTTTATATCTAGCGGGGGACTACAATGAGCAGTTCTTC.

This sequence joins TRBV10-3 and TRBJ1-4; 10 bases agree with TRBD1. The germline CDR1 and CDR2 sequences are ENHRY and SYGVKD. V was clipped by 6 bases and J by 6 bases; unmatched bases: 7. CDR3 size: 15 residues. In DNA form, the CDR3 reads TGTGCCATCAGCCGGGACAGGGGCGAGGATGAAAAACTGTTTTTT. Its protein is CAISRDRGEDEKLFF.

V gene TRBV7-9 combines with J gene TRBJ2-5, with D maybe TRBD2 (6 bases). V shed 1 base and J shed 5 bases, with 14 bases lying between them. The CDR3 runs 15 residues. Germline values: CDR1 SEHNR, CDR2 FQNEAQ (reference sequence). The CDR3 loop is CASSLVAARGETQYF. CDR3 nucleotides: TGTGCCAGCAGCTTAGTAGCGGCACGAGGGGAGACCCAGTACTTC.

This clone came up a few times. The V gene is TRBV25-1, the J gene TRBJ2-5; no definite D call. V lost 2 bases and J lost 6, with 7 bases in between. Germline CDR1 reads MGHDK; CDR2 reads SYGVNS. This CDR3 is 12 amino acids long. The CDR3 nucleotides are TGTGCCAGCAGTGAAAACAGCCAGACCCAGTACTTC. Translation: CASSENSQTQYF.